A selection of T cell receptor beta chains follows, all from one sample in a study of CD8 T cells in Susac syndrome. TCRdb re-called the immunoSEQ multiplex PCR reads through MiXCR, storing one row per CDR3 protein. Of about 150,000 distinct CDR3 sequences listed, 95% to 96% are singletons. The sequenced sample consisted of CD8+ T cells from PBMCs. Receptor source: a human donor with multiple sclerosis. The CDR3 runs from the conserved cysteine through the conserved F or W. Each record gives: D gene, clone size, J gene, V gene, CDR3 DNA, CDR3 protein. D genes are given only for firm matches. Rows give clone size only sometimes, using once, few, many, or a class for an expanded clone.

>TRBD2|.|TRBJ2-3|TRBV7-8
TGTGCCAGCAGCTCCTTAGCGGGGGGTTCCACAGATACGCAGTATTTT
CASSSLAGGSTDTQYF
>TRBD1|.|TRBJ1-6|TRBV27
TGTGCCAGCAGTGCAAGAGTAAAACAGGGGGCCATAGAAGGTTCCTATAATTCACCCCTCCACTTT
CASSARVKQGAIEGSYNSPLHF
>.|.|TRBJ2-1|TRBV2
TGTGCCAGCCTTCCCCGGTGGGGGAATGAGCAGTTCTTC
CASLPRWGNEQFF
>.|.|TRBJ1-6|TRBV13
TGTGCCAGCAGCTCCGGACGGGGATCACCCCTCCACTTT
CASSSGRGSPLHF
>.|.|TRBJ1-2|TRBV29-1
TGCAGCGCGGGGGTCTCTAACTATGGCTACACCTTC
CSAGVSNYGYTF
>.|.|TRBJ2-7|TRBV3-1
TGTGCCAGCAGCCAAGATTACCGGGCCGCCTACGAGCAGTACTTC
CASSQDYRAAYEQYF
>.|.|TRBJ2-3|TRBV2
TGTGCCAGCAGCGTATCGGGGGCGTCCAGGGATACGCAGTATTTT
CASSVSGASRDTQYF
>.|once|TRBJ1-2|TRBV20-1
TGCAGTGCTAGAGACAGCAACTATGGCTACACCTTC
CSARDSNYGYTF
>TRBD1|.|TRBJ2-1|TRBV3-1
TGTGCCAGCAGCGCCGGACCCGAGGGGGCCAATGAGCAGTTCTTC
CASSAGPEGANEQFF
>.|.|TRBJ1-2|TRBV29-1
TGCAGCGTTGATTTGGGTAACTATGGCTACACCTTC
CSVDLGNYGYTF
>.|.|TRBJ1-6|TRBV30
TGTGCCTGGAGTCCAGGGACTGGTGATTCACCCCTCCACTTT
CAWSPGTGDSPLHF
>TRBD1|.|TRBJ1-2|TRBV20-1
TGCAGTGCTTCTGACAGGGCCTACTATGGCTACACCTTC
CSASDRAYYGYTF
>.|.|TRBJ2-3|TRBV27
TGTGCCAGCAGTTTGTTTGAGAAGCAGTATTTT
CASSLFEKQYF
>.|.|TRBJ2-3|TRBV6-6
TGTGCCAGCAGTTCCGGCAGGGAGACAGATACGCAGTATTTT
CASSSGRETDTQYF
>.|.|TRBJ1-5|TRBV4-1
TGCGCCAGCAGCCCACAAATAGGACAGACAAATCAGCCCCAGCATTTT
CASSPQIGQTNQPQHF
>.|.|TRBJ1-2|TRBV2
TGTGCCAGCAGCGCCGGGATAAAATACTATGGCTACACCTTC
CASSAGIKYYGYTF
>.|.|TRBJ2-3|TRBV13
TGTGCCAGCAGCTTTATCTCAACTAGCACAGATACGCAGTATTTT
CASSFISTSTDTQYF